This TCR beta chain was identified in a study of Graves' ophthalmopathy and Graves' hyperthyroidism. Study background: Untreated patients at initial diagnosis provided peripheral blood.

Germline V CDR1 and CDR2: SEHNR, FQNEAQ (reference sequence). The V end was cut by 7 bases, the J end by 0 bases, with 15 bases between. This CDR3 is 15 amino acids long. RNA transcripts yielded amplified TCR beta CDR3 regions. Following a first-round RT-PCR that used HTBI primers, a second-round multiplex PCR was carried out. A single record per CDR3 protein comes from TCRdb applying MiXCR to the multiplex PCR reads. The sample carries around 670,000 distinct CDR3 sequences, 40% recorded once. This clonotype was picked up one time. What it binds is unknown. Findings and limits, study-wide: Blood also held most thyroid clonotypes expanded above 0.001 frequency. Ophthalmopathy was separated from stable hyperthyroidism by a 13-signature model with roughly 91% sensitivity and around 81% specificity.

The source of this sequence is an adult man with Graves' ophthalmopathy. The chain couples TRBV7-9 to TRBJ1-1; D unresolved. The sequencing input was peripheral blood. CDR3 sequence: CASTQWETVNTEAFF. CDR3 sequence (DNA): TGTGCCAGCACCCAGTGGGAGACGGTGAACACTGAAGCTTTCTTT.